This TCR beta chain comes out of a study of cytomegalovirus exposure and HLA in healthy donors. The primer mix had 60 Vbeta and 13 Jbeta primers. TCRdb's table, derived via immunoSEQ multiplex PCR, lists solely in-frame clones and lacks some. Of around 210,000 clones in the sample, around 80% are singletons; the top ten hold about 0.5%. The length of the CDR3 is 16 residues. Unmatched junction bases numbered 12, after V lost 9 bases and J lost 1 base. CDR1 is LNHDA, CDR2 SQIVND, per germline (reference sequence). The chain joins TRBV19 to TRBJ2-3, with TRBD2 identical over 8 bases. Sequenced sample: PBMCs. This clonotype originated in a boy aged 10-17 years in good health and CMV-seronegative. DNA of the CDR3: TGTGCCAGCACACAAACCGGGAGGGCCGGCACAGATACGCAGTATTTT. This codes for CASTQTGRAGTDTQYF. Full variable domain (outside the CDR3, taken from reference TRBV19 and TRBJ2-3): DGGITQSPKYLFRKEGQNVTLSCEQNLNHDAMYWYRQDPGQGLRLIYYSQIVNDFQKGDIAEGYSVSREKKESFPLTVTSAQKNPTAFYLCASTQTGRAGTDTQYFGPGTRLTVL.